This T cell receptor beta chain derives from a study of patients and donors after allogeneic stem cell transplantation. CDR1 and CDR2 from the germline V gene are MNHEY and SVGAGI. V was clipped by 2 bases and J by 6 bases, with 14 bases between them. The CDR3 is made up of 15 amino acids. TCRdb independently ran MiXCR on the RT-PCR reads; one entry per CDR3 protein. The data contain about 960,000 distinct CDR3 sequences, about 20% of them singletons. The sequencing sample was made of blood, either unsorted or a sorted T cell fraction (not recorded which). The receptor comes from a human donor who was either an allogeneic HSCT recipient or a stem cell or donor lymphocyte infusion donor (not recorded which). It is not recorded whose cells these are; they may come from a transplant donor. The chain couples TRBV6-5 to TRBJ1-5; possibly TRBD1 for D (5 bases). The CDR3 sequence: CASSYSQGPGQPQHF. The CDR3 DNA reads as TGTGCCAGCAGTTACAGCCAGGGTCCTGGTCAGCCCCAGCATTTT.